One T cell receptor (beta chain) is described in this entry. Its antigen is not identified. V lost 5 bases and J lost 4, with 14 bases in between. Germline CDR1 LNHDA, CDR2 SQIVND (reference sequence). The CDR3 has 14 residues. The data derive from a study of T cell responses to AZD1222 COVID-19 vaccine. Study outcomes and limitations: Receipt of two AZD1222 doses was followed by a rise in Spike-specific TCR breadth and depth. Only 5 or 6 AZD1222 recipients were seropositive at baseline. Of spike-specific TCRs, nearly half reportedly target regions left unmutated in variants. Sampling captured repertoires only after the peak T cell response.

Data came from immunoSEQ multiplex PCR; TCRdb stores just in-frame clones and leaves some out. Seen here are fewer than 110,000 clones, approximately 90% observed once, and the top ten hold roughly 5%. This chain links TRBV19 with TRBJ1-2; tentatively, D is TRBD1 (6 bases). The sequenced sample was peripheral blood, obtained 28 days after the second AZD1222 dose. The receptor was derived from an adult who received the AZD1222 COVID-19 vaccine. As DNA, the CDR3 is TGTGCCAGTAGTGTGACAGGAGATTTCTATGGCTACACCTTC. Its translation is CASSVTGDFYGYTF.